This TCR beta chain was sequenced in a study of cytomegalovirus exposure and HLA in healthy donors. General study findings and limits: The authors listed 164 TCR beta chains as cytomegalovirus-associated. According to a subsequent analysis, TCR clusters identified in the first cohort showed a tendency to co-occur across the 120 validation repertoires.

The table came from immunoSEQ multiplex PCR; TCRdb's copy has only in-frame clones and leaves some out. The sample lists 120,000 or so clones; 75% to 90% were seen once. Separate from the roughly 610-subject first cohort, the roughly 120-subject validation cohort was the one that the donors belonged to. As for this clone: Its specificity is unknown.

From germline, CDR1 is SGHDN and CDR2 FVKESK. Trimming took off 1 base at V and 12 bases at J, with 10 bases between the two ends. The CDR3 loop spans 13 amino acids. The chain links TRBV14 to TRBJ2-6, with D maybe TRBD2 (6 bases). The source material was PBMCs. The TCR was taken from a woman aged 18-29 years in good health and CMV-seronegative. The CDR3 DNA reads TGTGCCAGCAGCCAAGCCTTCGGGGGCGTCCTGACTTTC. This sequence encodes CASSQAFGGVLTF.